This T cell receptor (beta chain) appears in the sequencing data of a study of cytomegalovirus exposure and HLA in healthy donors. Study-wide points: Later analysis identified a missense DCLRE1C variant that was linked to TCR beta V- and J-gene trimming.

13 Jbeta primers and 60 Vbeta primers were used for the PCR. This table comes from immunoSEQ multiplex PCR, and its TCRdb copy is limited to in-frame clones, with some not included. The repertoire table contains over 65,000 clones. On this clone: Its antigen is not known.

Germline V gene lookup returns CDR1 GTSNPN and CDR2 SVGIG (reference sequence). V was pared by 3 bases and J by 0 bases, with 3 bases of the junction left unmatched. There are 16 residues in the CDR3. This chain links TRBV30 with TRBJ2-4, with 12 bases identical to TRBD2. Sequenced sample: PBMCs. The sequence came from a woman aged 30 to 39 in good health and CMV-seronegative. The CDR3 nucleotides are TGTGCCTGGAGCCTACTAGCGGGGGGAGCCAAAAACATTCAGTACTTC. Protein: CAWSLLAGGAKNIQYF.